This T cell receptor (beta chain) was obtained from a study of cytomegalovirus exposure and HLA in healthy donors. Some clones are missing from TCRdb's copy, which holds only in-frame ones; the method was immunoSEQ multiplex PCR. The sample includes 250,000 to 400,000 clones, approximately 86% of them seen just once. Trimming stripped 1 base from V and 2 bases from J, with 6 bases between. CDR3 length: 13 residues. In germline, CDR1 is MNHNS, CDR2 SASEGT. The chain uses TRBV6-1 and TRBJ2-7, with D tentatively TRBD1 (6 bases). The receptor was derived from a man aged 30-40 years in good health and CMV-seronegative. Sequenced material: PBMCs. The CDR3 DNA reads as TGTGCCAGCAGTGAAGGGGGGCCCTACGAGCAGTACTTC. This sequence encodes CASSEGGPYEQYF.